This TCR beta chain appears in the sequencing data of a study of cytomegalovirus exposure and HLA in healthy donors. Study results and limitations: A prior analysis recorded that most TCR beta V segments were productive about 87% or about 30% of the time. Per published reports, the classifier diagnosed cytomegalovirus status with high specificity and sensitivity.

Of note for this clone: Its cognate antigen is unknown.

PCR used 60 Vbeta primers and 13 Jbeta primers. Method: immunoSEQ multiplex PCR; TCRdb's copy keeps in-frame clones and lacks some. This table holds about 170,000 clones, under 85% found once. This CDR3 comprises 18 residues. V gave up 6 bases and J gave up 1 base, with 23 bases separating them. CDR1 and CDR2 from the germline V gene are ENHRY and SYGVKD. This chain uses TRBV10-3 with TRBJ2-3; the D gene is possibly TRBD2 (5 bases). What was sequenced was PBMCs. The TCR originated in a young man in good health and CMV-seronegative. As DNA, the CDR3 is TGTGCCATCAGCCTGGTGGTACGGGATGATAGACGCACAGATACGCAGTATTTT. It codes for CAISLVVRDDRRTDTQYF.